This T cell receptor beta chain originates from a study of metastatic and nonmetastatic thyroid tumors. Overall study: Across blood and tumor or nodule tissue, repertoires from malignant and benign thyroid patients were compared with one another. Study results and limitations: As reported, TCR beta diversity in blood and tumor was significantly higher in malignant thyroid tumors than in benign nodules.

The V and J ends lost 0 bases and 5 bases respectively, with 8 bases between them. CDR3 length: 13 amino acids. Germline V lookup: CDR1 MNHEY, CDR2 SVGAGI. Nobody among the patients had been given any treatment before thyroid surgery. This clone was observed many times. Antigen: not known. TCRdb re-analyzed the PCR reads through MiXCR. The sample consists of some 93,000 clones, more than 9.5% of them appearing once. The origin of this receptor is a female donor with papillary thyroid cancer or a benign thyroid nodule (not recorded which). Some clones in this sample may be carry-over from other donors' samples. Sequencing was done on a sample of blood. The chain uses TRBV6-5 and TRBJ2-7; D gene uncertain. CDR3 in amino acids: CASSYSSQDEQYF. In nucleotides, the CDR3 is TGTGCCAGCAGTTACTCGAGTCAGGACGAGCAGTACTTC.